This TCR beta chain was captured in a study of T-cell memory formation after mild COVID-19. TCRdb itself ran the 5' RACE reads through MiXCR, one entry per CDR3 protein. The sample includes nearly 110,000 distinct CDR3 sequences, approximately 17% of them seen just once. This clonotype has at least ten counts. Trimming took off 6 bases at V and 14 bases at J, with 18 bases between the two ends. The CDR3 has 12 residues. This chain links TRBV12-3 or TRBV12-4 with TRBJ2-3; D is unclear. The sample was PBMCs or a T cell subset sorted from them (not recorded which). The receptor's source is an adult woman who had mild COVID-19 (a few samples of this study predate the infection). Cell type and time point are not known. The CDR3 region is CASSLDPNQLYF. Here the CDR3 DNA reads TGTGCCAGCAGCCTGGACCCGAACCAGCTGTATTTT.